The sequence of this T cell receptor beta chain was determined in a study of graft-versus-host responses after intestinal transplantation. About the study: All recipients got anti-thymocyte globulin induction, then tacrolimus and steroids for about 3 years.

Libraries were prepared by immunoSEQ multiplex PCR; TCRdb keeps only in-frame clonotypes and omits some of them. The sample has under 30,000 clones, approximately 85% seen once. This CDR3 has 12 amino acids. The V segment lost 8 bases and the J segment 10 bases; nucleotides outside the gene matches: 3. Germline CDR1 MNHEY, CDR2 SVGAGI. Study results and limitations: Allograft graft-versus-host to host-versus-graft clonal ratios ran high in patients with graft-donor T cell macrochimerism.

In this sample, this clone turned up a few times. What it binds is not known. This clonotype originated in a human patient who received an intestinal transplant, so some T cells may come from the graft donor. V is TRBV6-5 and J is TRBJ2-1, with TRBD2 matching 12 bases. The source material was PBMCs, sampled around 440 days after intestinal transplant. CDR3 amino acids: CASGLAGGEQFF. The CDR3 region has the DNA TGTGCCAGCGGGCTAGCGGGAGGGGAGCAGTTCTTC.